This entry lists 27 T cell receptor beta chains sequenced from one sample in a study of T cell responses to AZD1222 COVID-19 vaccine. Here immunoSEQ multiplex PCR was the method, and the copy in TCRdb shows in-frame clones only, minus some. The repertoire holds 95,000 to 110,000 clones, under 95% seen once, with around 20% in the top ten. This material consisted of peripheral blood, taken on day 0 of AZD1222 vaccination. The receptors derive from an adult in good health.

The V call is TRBV5-1, the J call TRBJ1-1, with D possibly matching TRBD1 (5 bases). Per the germline V gene, CDR1 is SGHRS and CDR2 is YFSETQ. Trimming pared 7 bases from V and 7 bases from J, leaving 20 bases between. CDR3 length: 14 amino acids. The CDR3 spells CASQRGDFGGEAFF. The CDR3 DNA follows: TGCGCCAGCCAGCGGGGGGACTTCGGTGGTGAAGCTTTCTTT.

The chain couples TRBV7-9 to TRBJ1-1; TRBD1 might be the D (6 bases). CDR1 is SEHNR and CDR2 is FQNEAQ in the germline V gene (reference sequence). The CDR3 contains 16 residues. V was clipped by 1 base and J by 0 bases, with 12 bases between them. This CDR3 is CASSLVFGQMNTEAFF. As DNA, the CDR3 is TGTGCCAGCAGCTTAGTTTTTGGACAGATGAACACTGAAGCTTTCTTT.

CDR3 residues: CASSSQENTEAFF. CDR3 sequence (DNA): TGTGCCAGCAGCTCACAGGAGAACACTGAAGCTTTCTTT. The genes are TRBV7-9 and TRBJ1-1, with D perhaps TRBD1 (5 bases). Trimming removed 4 bases at V and 1 base at J, with 7 bases between. Germline-derived CDR1 and CDR2 are SEHNR and FQNEAQ (reference sequence). The CDR3 runs to 13 residues.

J is TRBJ2-7 and V is TRBV6-2 or TRBV6-3; D is unresolved. The CDR3 has 14 amino acids. The V gene lost 5 bases and the J gene lost 0 bases, with 11 bases spanning the gap. Germline V gene data show CDR1 as MNHEY and CDR2 as SVGEGT. In DNA form, the CDR3 reads TGTGCCAGCAGTGTGAGGCCTAGCTCCTACGAGCAGTACTTC. This gives the protein CASSVRPSSYEQYF.

The rearrangement links TRBV2 to TRBJ1-6; D is possibly TRBD1 (6 bases). Trimming took 0 bases from V and 14 from J, leaving 26 bases between them. CDR1 and CDR2 (germline): SNHLY, FYNNEI. The CDR3 has 18 amino acids. CDR3 protein: CASSEARTRGGTSSALHF. The DNA of the CDR3 is TGTGCCAGCAGTGAAGCCAGGACCAGGGGAGGAACCTCGTCGGCCCTCCACTTT.

The gene calls are TRBV6-5 and TRBJ1-1; unclear D gene. CDR3 length: 15 residues. Germline V gene lookup returns CDR1 MNHEY and CDR2 SVGAGI. V was trimmed by 6 bases and J by 2 bases, leaving 16 bases between them. Here the CDR3 reads CASRPPGGKNTEAFF. The DNA of the CDR3 is TGTGCCAGCAGACCTCCGGGCGGAAAAAACACTGAAGCTTTCTTT.

The CDR3 loop is CASSPTLTGGVTDTQYF. The CDR3 DNA follows: TGTGCCAGCTCACCAACCCTTACGGGCGGGGTCACAGATACGCAGTATTTT. The chain joins TRBV18 to TRBJ2-3, with D perhaps TRBD2 (6 bases). There are 17 residues in the CDR3. V lost 2 bases, J lost 2 bases, and 17 bases lay in between. From germline, CDR1 is KGHSH and CDR2 LQKENI.

The chain carries TRBV12-3 or TRBV12-4 and TRBJ1-2; D is uncertain. Trimming removed 5 bases at V and 6 bases at J, with 13 bases between. The CDR3 is 13 amino acids. Written as DNA, the CDR3 is TGTGCCAGCAGTCTAACCCCCGGCCATGGCTACACCTTC. It specifies CASSLTPGHGYTF.

The chain has TRBV6-2 or TRBV6-3 and TRBJ1-1; TRBD1 is a possible D gene (5 bases). Germline CDR1 is MNHEY and CDR2 is SVGEGT. The CDR3 contains 14 residues. The germline V and J ends were trimmed by 2 bases and 1 base, with 8 bases remaining between them. As DNA, the CDR3 is TGTGCCAGCAGTTACCAGGGTGCGAACACTGAAGCTTTCTTT. Its translation is CASSYQGANTEAFF.

This chain connects TRBV5-1 to TRBJ1-2, with D hard to call. V was cut by 2 bases and J by 0 bases, with 11 bases left in between. Germline V gene sequence: CDR1 SGHRS, CDR2 YFSETQ. CDR3 size: 15 residues. Here the CDR3 reads CASSFSGVTNYGYTF. The CDR3 bases are TGCGCCAGCAGCTTTTCGGGTGTTACTAACTATGGCTACACCTTC. The whole variable domain, filled in from reference TRBV5-1 and TRBJ1-2, reads KAGVTQTPRYLIKTRGQQVTLSCSPISGHRSVSWYQQTPGQGLQFLFEYFSETQRNKGNFPGRFSGRQFSNSRSEMNVSTLELGDSALYLCASSFSGVTNYGYTFGSGTRLTVV.

V is TRBV25-1 and J is TRBJ2-1, with 8 positions matching TRBD1. The trim removed 0 bases at V and 4 bases at J, leaving 5 bases unmatched. The CDR3 totals 16 residues. Germline CDR1 MGHDK, CDR2 SYGVNS. The CDR3 DNA is TGTGCCAGCAGTGAATACCAGGGGGCCCATTACAATGAGCAGTTCTTC. It encodes CASSEYQGAHYNEQFF.

This chain joins TRBV30 and TRBJ1-5; maybe TRBD1 (5 bases). Germline V gene lookup returns CDR1 GTSNPN and CDR2 SVGIG (reference sequence). Trimming removed 1 base from V and 2 bases from J, with 12 bases in between. The CDR3 extends over 15 amino acids. The CDR3 DNA reads TGTGCCTGGAGTGAGGGTAAAGGGGGCAATCAGCCCCAGCATTTT. Protein sequence: CAWSEGKGGNQPQHF. Supplemented by reference TRBV30 and TRBJ1-5, the full variable domain reads SQTIHQWPATLVQPVGSPLSLECTVEGTSNPNLYWYRQAAGRGLQLLFYSVGIGQISSEVPQNLSASRPQDRQFILSSKKLLLSDSGFYLCAWSEGKGGNQPQHFGDGTRLSIL.

The count of this clone is one. The V and J genes are TRBV7-8 and TRBJ2-1; TRBD1 is a possible D gene (5 bases). The CDR3 has 12 residues. CDR1 SGHVS and CDR2 FQNEAQ come from the germline V gene. Trimming left V 5 bases short and J 11 bases short, with 13 bases between. CDR3 sequence: CASSPYGQQQFF. The CDR3 DNA is TGTGCCAGCAGCCCCTACGGACAACAGCAGTTCTTC. Supplemented by reference TRBV7-8 and TRBJ2-1, the full variable domain reads GAGVSQSPRYKVAKRGQDVALRCDPISGHVSLFWYQQALGQGPEFLTYFQNEAQLDKSGLPSDRFFAERPEGSVSTLKIQRTQQEDSAVYLCASSPYGQQQFFGPGTRLTVL.

The J gene is TRBJ2-3, the V gene TRBV6-2 or TRBV6-3; D is undetermined. In germline, CDR1 is MNHEY, CDR2 SVGEGT. V dropped 6 bases and J dropped 6 bases, with 13 bases sitting between them. The length of the CDR3 is 13 residues. CDR3 sequence: CASSRANRDTQYF. The DNA of the CDR3 is TGTGCCAGCAGCCGGGCGAACCGGGATACGCAGTATTTT.

This sequence joins TRBV7-8 and TRBJ2-1; 9 bases are a match to TRBD2. Germline trimming cut 5 bases from V and 0 bases from J; bases unmatched to any gene: 2. The CDR3 is made up of 15 amino acids. Germline assignment: CDR1 SGHVS and CDR2 FQNEAQ. The CDR3 coding sequence is TGTGCCAGCAGCATTAGCGGGGGCTCCTACAATGAGCAGTTCTTC. Protein sequence: CASSISGGSYNEQFF.

The chain couples TRBV7-9 to TRBJ2-1; either TRBD1 or TRBD2 may fit D (7 bases each). The germline V and J ends were trimmed by 4 bases and 1 base, with 11 bases remaining between them. CDR3 length: 15 amino acids. Germline V CDR1 and CDR2: SEHNR, FQNEAQ (reference sequence). CDR3 coding DNA: TGTGCCAGCAGCTCCAGGGGGGGATCCTACAATGAGCAGTTCTTC. Its protein is CASSSRGGSYNEQFF.

The genes are TRBV27 and TRBJ2-7; TRBD1 is a possible D gene (6 bases). There are 14 residues in the CDR3. V lost 2 bases and J lost 3, with 11 bases in between. Germline CDR1 and CDR2: MNHEY and SMNVEV (reference sequence). In nucleotides, the CDR3 is TGTGCCAGCAGTTTAGCGGACAGAAACTACGAGCAGTACTTC. Translation gives CASSLADRNYEQYF.

The chain couples TRBV9 to TRBJ2-7; 7 bases are shared with TRBD2. The CDR3 spans 14 residues. Germline CDR1 SGDLS, CDR2 YYNGEE. V shed 1 base and J 3 bases; nucleotides not matched to a gene: 4. The CDR3 protein is CASSVSGRDYEQYF. The CDR3 nucleotides read TGTGCCAGCAGCGTATCAGGGAGGGACTACGAGCAGTACTTC.

V and J are TRBV6-5 and TRBJ1-3, with 7 bases aligning to TRBD1. Germline CDR1 is MNHEY and CDR2 is SVGAGI. V was clipped by 5 bases and J by 4 bases; unmatched bases: 5. The CDR3 loop spans 14 amino acids. The CDR3 loop reads CASSRDSKGNTIYF. In DNA form, the CDR3 reads TGTGCCAGCAGTCGGGACAGCAAGGGAAACACCATATATTTT.

This clone was seen a few times. The rearrangement joins TRBV28 to TRBJ2-1; either TRBD1 or TRBD2 may fit D (5 bases each). The V end was cut by 5 bases, the J end by 6 bases, with 14 bases between. Per germline, CDR1 MDHEN and CDR2 SYDVKM. CDR3 length: 14 residues. This CDR3 is CASSRGGLGNEQFF. The CDR3 DNA is TGTGCCAGCAGTCGGGGCGGGCTAGGCAATGAGCAGTTCTTC.

The chain couples TRBV9 to TRBJ1-2; the match to TRBD1 covers 7 bases. Losses at the gene ends were 5 bases for V and 4 bases for J; bases not matched to a gene: 8. Germline CDR1 SGDLS, CDR2 YYNGEE. The CDR3 contains 14 residues. The chain's CDR3 is CASSPTGATYGYTF. The DNA for the CDR3 is TGTGCCAGCAGTCCAACAGGGGCGACCTATGGCTACACCTTC.

The chain carries TRBV19 and TRBJ1-3, with TRBD1 matching over 10 bases. Germline values: CDR1 LNHDA, CDR2 SQIVND (reference sequence). After removal of 6 bases from V and 4 bases from J, the junction contained 15 bases not matched to a gene. The CDR3 runs 18 residues. CDR3 DNA: TGTGCCAGTAGCCTAGGAGGACAGGGGGGACTCTCGGGAAACACCATATATTTT. Its protein is CASSLGGQGGLSGNTIYF.

The genes are TRBV2 and TRBJ1-1; 7 positions match TRBD1. Germline V gives CDR1 SNHLY, CDR2 FYNNEI. Losses at the gene ends were 2 bases for V and 5 bases for J; bases not matched to a gene: 8. The CDR3 totals 15 residues. Here the CDR3 reads CASSERQGYVTEAFF. In DNA form, the CDR3 reads TGTGCCAGCAGTGAACGACAGGGCTATGTTACTGAAGCTTTCTTT.

The chain carries TRBV5-6 and TRBJ2-3; 10 nucleotides match TRBD2. The germline gives CDR1 SGHDT, CDR2 YYEEEE. The CDR3 length is 17 residues. After removal of 3 bases from V and 4 bases from J, the junction contained 11 bases not matched to a gene. CDR3 nucleotides: TGTGCCAGCAGCTCCCAGGCAGCGGGGGGGCGGCCAGATACGCAGTATTTT. Translating it yields CASSSQAAGGRPDTQYF.

This clone was seen a single time. The chain uses TRBV14 and TRBJ1-1, with no clear D. There are 13 residues in the CDR3. Trimming cost V 0 bases and J 5 bases, with 7 bases left between them. CDR1 and CDR2 from the germline V gene are SGHDN and FVKESK. CDR3 amino acids: CASSQDLVTEAFF. The CDR3 nucleotides read TGTGCCAGCAGCCAAGACCTGGTTACTGAAGCTTTCTTT. The full variable domain, its missing parts supplied by reference TRBV14 and TRBJ1-1, is EAGVTQFPSHSVIEKGQTVTLRCDPISGHDNLYWYRRVMGKEIKFLLHFVKESKQDESGMPNNRFLAERTGGTYSTLKVQPAELEDSGVYFCASSQDLVTEAFFGQGTRLTVV.

The rearrangement uses TRBV29-1 and TRBJ1-5; D unresolved. The V and J ends lost 4 bases and 1 base respectively, with 11 bases between them. CDR3 length: 14 residues. The germline V gene has CDR1 SQVTM and CDR2 ANQGSEA. The CDR3 sequence: CSVGLSNSNQPQHF. The DNA of the CDR3 is TGCAGCGTTGGGCTGTCGAACAGCAATCAGCCCCAGCATTTT.

The chain carries TRBV14 and TRBJ2-7; D call uncertain. The V end lost 0 bases, the J end lost 6 bases, and 15 bases lay between the germline ends. Per the germline V gene, CDR1 is SGHDN and CDR2 is FVKESK. The CDR3 has 15 residues. CDR3 sequence reads: CASSQDLSRVGEQYF. The CDR3 region has the DNA TGTGCCAGCAGCCAAGATCTAAGTCGGGTCGGCGAGCAGTACTTC.